The 26 T cell receptor beta chains given below trace back to one sample, sequenced in a study of B cell selection in AIRE deficiency. The protocol was immunoSEQ multiplex PCR, while the TCRdb copy is restricted to in-frame clones and leaves out a portion. The sample includes around 22,000 clones, about 90% seen only once; the top ten take 1.4%. Regulatory T cells were sorted as CD4+CD25hiCD127low/negative. Sequenced input: CD4+CD25+ Tregs sorted from PBMCs. These receptor sequences come from a human donor in good health.

V is TRBV5-4 and J is TRBJ2-3; a possible D gene is TRBD1 (6 bases). V lost 2 bases and J 0 bases, leaving 16 bases between the germline ends. Germline lookup yields CDR1 SGHNT and CDR2 YYREEE (reference sequence). The CDR3 is 17 amino acids. For the CDR3, the DNA is TGTGCCAGCAGCTTCCCCCCCGGGACACCGAGCACAGATACGCAGTATTTT. Protein product: CASSFPPGTPSTDTQYF.

The chain has TRBV28 and TRBJ1-2, with D hard to call. V lost 5 bases and J lost 6, with 19 bases in between. The CDR3 runs 15 residues. Germline values: CDR1 MDHEN, CDR2 SYDVKM. The CDR3 sequence is CASSPLTAGPDGYTF. CDR3 DNA sequence: TGTGCCAGCAGTCCCTTGACGGCAGGCCCCGATGGCTACACCTTC.

The chain uses TRBV11-2 and TRBJ2-5; 7 nucleotides line up with TRBD1. Germline trimming cut 7 bases from V and 2 bases from J; bases unmatched to any gene: 19. This CDR3 is built from 18 residues. Germline loops: CDR1 SGHAT, CDR2 FQNNGV. The CDR3 sequence: CASTRTGALWGFQETQYF. The CDR3 nucleotides read TGTGCCAGCACCCGAACAGGGGCTCTCTGGGGTTTTCAAGAGACCCAGTACTTC.

The V gene is TRBV28, the J gene TRBJ2-3; D is ambiguous. The CDR3 loop spans 16 amino acids. Germline assignment: CDR1 MDHEN and CDR2 SYDVKM. V dropped 5 bases and J dropped 2 bases, with 17 bases sitting between them. DNA for the CDR3: TGTGCCAGCAGTACCCCTCGGGCGCGGCTCACAGATACGCAGTATTTT. Protein: CASSTPRARLTDTQYF.

The V and J genes are TRBV5-8 and TRBJ2-5; 9 nucleotides align to TRBD2. V gave up 4 bases and J gave up 5 bases; unmatched junction bases: 9. The CDR3 has 15 residues. The germline CDR1 and CDR2 sequences are SGHTS and YDEGEE. The CDR3 bases are TGTGCCAGCAGCGGGGGGACTAGCCCTGAGGAGACCCAGTACTTC. It specifies CASSGGTSPEETQYF. Full variable domain (rest looked up from reference TRBV5-8 and TRBJ2-5): EAGVTQSPTHLIKTRGQQATLRCSPISGHTSVYWYQQALGLGLQFLLWYDEGEERNRGNFPPRFSGRQFPNYSSELNVNALELEDSALYLCASSGGTSPEETQYFGPGTRLLVL.

To note about this clone: The same CDR3 also results from other DNA sequences found in this sample. The gene calls are TRBV5-1 and TRBJ2-5; D ambiguous. This CDR3 has 11 residues. The germline CDR1 and CDR2 sequences are SGHRS and YFSETQ. V lost 3 bases and J lost 2, with 2 bases in between. CDR3 coding DNA: TGCGCCAGCAGCTCACAAGAGACCCAGTACTTC. Protein product: CASSSQETQYF.

V usage is TRBV9 and J usage is TRBJ2-6, with D unresolved. Deletions cut 0 bases from V and 0 bases from J, with 10 bases between. This CDR3 has 17 residues. Germline V gene data show CDR1 as SGDLS and CDR2 as YYNGEE. The DNA for the CDR3 is TGTGCCAGCAGCGTAGCCGATAGATCCTCTGGGGCCAACGTCCTGACTTTC. Its protein product is CASSVADRSSGANVLTF.

The V gene is TRBV18, the J gene TRBJ1-2, with D hard to call. The CDR3 has 13 amino acids. V lost 0 bases and J 8 bases, leaving 10 bases between the germline ends. Germline CDR1 KGHSH, CDR2 LQKENI. Written as DNA, the CDR3 is TGTGCCAGCTCACCACCGAGTCCGGGGGGCTACACCTTC. Its translation is CASSPPSPGGYTF.

This chain links TRBV11-2 with TRBJ1-6, with D hard to call. CDR3 length: 13 residues. Germline V gene data show CDR1 as SGHAT and CDR2 as FQNNGV. Trimming pared 3 bases from V and 5 bases from J, leaving 5 bases between. CDR3 sequence (DNA): TGTGCCAGCAGCTTGGGGAATAATTCACCCCTCCACTTT. As protein: CASSLGNNSPLHF.

This clone was detected once. The chain employs TRBV7-8 and TRBJ2-3; 12 nucleotides agree with TRBD2. The CDR3 consists of 18 residues. The germline V gene encodes CDR1 SGHVS and CDR2 FQNEAQ. V shed 5 bases, J shed 0 bases, and the junction held 9 bases outside the gene matches. The CDR3 protein is CASSQPTSGGLSTDTQYF. CDR3 DNA: TGTGCCAGCAGCCAACCGACTAGCGGGGGCCTTAGCACAGATACGCAGTATTTT.

The chain joins TRBV5-1 to TRBJ2-6, with D hard to call. V shed 1 base and J shed 3 bases, with 14 bases lying between them. CDR1 and CDR2 from the germline V gene are SGHRS and YFSETQ. The CDR3 is 17 residues long. The CDR3 bases are TGCGCCAGCAGCTTGATGGGATTGAGAGGTGGGGCCAACGTCCTGACTTTC. Translating it yields CASSLMGLRGGANVLTF.

The chain carries TRBV19 and TRBJ2-2; 12 nucleotides match TRBD2. The ends lost 1 base at V and 2 bases at J; junction bases unmatched: 2. The CDR3 spans 17 residues. Germline lookup yields CDR1 LNHDA and CDR2 SQIVND (reference sequence). In DNA form, the CDR3 reads TGTGCCAGTAGTATAGGACTAGCGGGAGTAAACACCGGGGAGCTGTTTTTT. Amino acid sequence: CASSIGLAGVNTGELFF.

This chain connects TRBV5-5 to TRBJ2-1, with D possibly being TRBD1 (5 bases). Trimming removed 1 base from V and 5 bases from J, with 13 bases in between. The CDR3 runs to 15 residues. Germline CDR1 is SGHKS and CDR2 is YYEKEE (reference sequence). DNA for the CDR3: TGTGCCAGCAGCTTGATGGTGACAGTCAACAATGAGCAGTTCTTC. Amino acids: CASSLMVTVNNEQFF.

V is TRBV21-1 and J is TRBJ2-1; the DNA was not compared with TRBD1, the D call given in the table. TRBV21-1 is noted as a pseudogene. The CDR3 consists of 16 residues. The CDR3 bases are TGTGCCAGCAGCAAAATGAGGACAGACTATTACAATGAGCAGTTCTTC. The encoded protein is CASSKMRTDYYNEQFF.

The chain recombines TRBV18 with TRBJ1-4, with D unresolved. This CDR3 has 14 residues. Germline values: CDR1 KGHSH, CDR2 LQKENI. The germline V and J ends were trimmed by 7 bases and 6 bases, with 15 bases remaining between them. The CDR3 here is CASFASFQDEKLFF. As DNA, the CDR3 is TGTGCCAGCTTCGCCAGTTTCCAGGATGAAAAACTGTTTTTT.

This chain connects TRBV5-1 to TRBJ2-1, with 7 bases matching TRBD2. Per the germline V gene, CDR1 is SGHRS and CDR2 is YFSETQ. The CDR3 is 15 amino acids. V lost 0 bases and J lost 5; bases outside the gene matches: 5. Written as DNA, the CDR3 is TGCGCCAGCAGCTTGGCAGCGGGGCTAGACAATGAGCAGTTCTTC. This codes for CASSLAAGLDNEQFF.

J is TRBJ1-6 and V is TRBV27; D call uncertain. This CDR3 is built from 13 residues. Germline V CDR1 and CDR2: MNHEY, SMNVEV (reference sequence). V lost 2 bases to trimming and J lost 6 bases, with 5 bases between them. CDR3 residues: CASSLRVNSPLHF. CDR3 DNA sequence: TGTGCCAGCAGTTTACGGGTTAATTCACCCCTCCACTTT.

CDR3 DNA sequence: TGTGCCACCTCGGAGAAGGGTCCCTATGGCTACACCTTC. Translation gives CATSEKGPYGYTF. This chain connects TRBV6-6 to TRBJ1-2; D is unresolved. V was cut by 10 bases and J by 4 bases, with 16 bases left in between. The CDR3 has 13 amino acids. CDR1 and CDR2 (germline): MNHNY, SVGAGI (reference sequence).

The CDR3 DNA reads as TGCAGCGGTTCCTCCCGAGGGGTGACGTACAATGAGCAGTTCTTC. This encodes CSGSSRGVTYNEQFF. The rearrangement links TRBV29-1 to TRBJ2-1; D tentatively fits TRBD1 or TRBD2 (5 bases each). The CDR3 sequence is 15 residues long. Germline V gene sequence: CDR1 SQVTM, CDR2 ANQGSEA. The V gene lost 7 bases and the J gene lost 4 bases, with 20 bases spanning the gap.

V usage is TRBV5-1 and J usage is TRBJ2-2; tentative D call: TRBD1 (6 bases). V was cut by 1 base and J by 4 bases, with 14 bases left in between. The germline V gene encodes CDR1 SGHRS and CDR2 YFSETQ. The length of the CDR3 is 16 residues. The chain's CDR3 is CASSLTSTGATGELFF. The CDR3 DNA reads as TGCGCCAGCAGCTTGACCTCGACAGGTGCCACCGGGGAGCTGTTTTTT.

This rearrangement joins TRBV11-3 to TRBJ1-2; D unclear. The CDR3 covers 14 residues. V shed 3 bases and J shed 5 bases, with 13 bases lying between them. Germline-derived CDR1 and CDR2 are SGHNT and YENEEA. The CDR3 loop is CASSLNRAPYGYTF. Here the CDR3 DNA reads TGTGCCAGCAGCTTGAACCGGGCGCCTTATGGCTACACCTTC.

V and J are TRBV7-8 and TRBJ2-1, with TRBD1 as a possible D gene (6 bases). From germline, CDR1 is SGHVS and CDR2 FQNEAQ. Trimming took 3 bases from V and 3 from J, leaving 12 bases between them. The CDR3 contains 15 residues. The CDR3 protein is CASSFRGGGYNEQFF. The CDR3 bases are TGTGCCAGCAGCTTCAGGGGCGGAGGCTACAATGAGCAGTTCTTC.

In its sample, this clone was seen a few times. Written as DNA, the CDR3 is TGTGCCAGCAGCTACAGCGGGTCCACAGATACGCAGTATTTT. Protein: CASSYSGSTDTQYF. The chain uses TRBV7-3 and TRBJ2-3; maybe TRBD2 (6 bases). V dropped 4 bases and J dropped 2 bases, with 10 bases sitting between them. Germline V gene data show CDR1 as SGHTA and CDR2 as FQGTGA. The CDR3 is made up of 14 amino acids.

The genes are TRBV10-2 and TRBJ1-1, with TRBD1 matching over 10 bases. CDR1 is WSHSY and CDR2 is SAAADI in the germline V gene. The CDR3 runs 13 residues. The V gene end was trimmed by 6 bases and the J gene end by 4 bases; junction bases not matched to a gene: 2. The CDR3 DNA follows: TGCGCCAGCAGGACAGGGGGCGGCACTGAAGCTTTCTTT. Translating it yields CASRTGGGTEAFF.

This chain links TRBV15 with TRBJ1-2; D is unresolved. Germline lookup yields CDR1 LNHNV and CDR2 YYDKDF (reference sequence). The ends were cut back, 0 bases at V and 4 bases at J, with 12 bases in the middle. The CDR3 has 15 residues. CDR3 in DNA: TGTGCCACCAGCAGAGAGTCGGGTTACGTCTATGGCTACACCTTC. This sequence encodes CATSRESGYVYGYTF.

The rearrangement uses TRBV6-1 and TRBJ2-7; 7 bases line up with TRBD2. CDR3 length equals 16 residues. V lost 4 bases, J lost 3 bases, and 12 bases stayed unmatched. CDR1 and CDR2 from the germline V gene are MNHNS and SASEGT. CDR3 nucleotide sequence: TGTGCCAGCAGTGGGGGGGGAGCGCAGGACCTCTACGAGCAGTACTTC. Its translation is CASSGGGAQDLYEQYF.